This T cell receptor beta chain was sequenced in a study of T-cell reconstitution after alpha-beta-depleted transplantation in children. Unique molecular identifiers were incorporated when the TCRbeta library was constructed. Each CDR3 protein is one row after TCRdb ran MiXCR on the PCR reads. The sample comprises a few hundred thousand distinct CDR3 sequences, under 13% of which are singletons, and 2% to 3% rests with the top ten. Only a few counts were recorded for this clonotype. The clonotype was recovered from a human donor who donated a stem cell graft to a child with acute lymphoblastic leukemia. The sequenced sample was PBMCs from the stem cell graft donor, obtained from the stem cell graft.

The CDR3 nucleotides are TGTGCCAGCAGTTACGACAGAAGGAACTATGGCTACACCTTC. Its protein product is CASSYDRRNYGYTF. The chain recombines TRBV6-2 or TRBV6-3 with TRBJ1-2, with D possibly matching TRBD1 (5 bases). Germline V gene lookup returns CDR1 MNHEY and CDR2 SVGEGT. The CDR3 covers 14 residues. Deletions cut 2 bases from V and 2 bases from J, with 9 bases between.